The sequence of this T cell receptor beta chain was determined in a study of Ad26.COV2.S vaccination and SARS-CoV-2 variants. Whole-study context: The study gave Ad26.COV2.S intramuscularly, once or twice 56 days apart.

Of note for this clone: Its antigen is unknown.

Treatment here: 15 to 20 received Ad26.COV2.S at low or high dose, single or two shots; 5 received placebo; per-sample allocation not given. Samples came from day 63 after the first vaccine or placebo injection. Participants' vaccine, an Ad26 vector, delivered Wuhan-strain SARS-CoV-2 spike. TCRdb's copy holds only in-frame clones and misses some; the assay was immunoSEQ multiplex PCR. The sample records some 350,000 clones, 70% to 90% being singletons. Overall study results and limits: Recipients of vaccine and of placebo showed similar breadth of their non-spike TCR repertoires.

The sample in question was peripheral blood, obtained in a trial of Ad26.COV2.S vaccine versus placebo. This TCR was recovered from a person aged 18 to 65 who received the Ad26.COV2.S COVID-19 vaccine or a placebo.

CDR3 sequence (DNA): TGTGCCATCAATGCTACGCGGGGGCGCCAAGAGACCCAGTACTTC. Protein: CAINATRGRQETQYF. The chain employs TRBV10-3 and TRBJ2-5, with a tentative D call TRBD2 (7 bases). With 7 bases removed from V and 1 base from J, the gap between germline ends came to 16 bases. Germline V gene sequence: CDR1 ENHRY, CDR2 SYGVKD. The CDR3 is 15 amino acids.